The source of this T cell receptor (beta chain) is a study of T cells in localized non-small cell lung cancer. Overall study results and limits: Appearing in adjacent lung were a median 57 of the top 100 tumor clones. Tumor showed lower T cell clonality than uninvolved adjacent lung, where it was highest. Heterogeneity stays possible, as sequencing covered only one tumor region.

Comment on this clone: The antigen remains undetermined.

The CDR3 covers 13 residues. Germline CDR1 is LNHNV and CDR2 is YYDKDF (reference sequence). V lost 2 bases and J 4 bases, leaving 8 bases between the germline ends. Profiling relied on immunoSEQ multiplex PCR, and the TCRdb table lists in-frame clones only, not all of them. The sample yields roughly 77,000 clones, 88% seen once. This clonotype was obtained from a woman aged 35 to 70 with stage I squamous cell lung carcinoma. This chain links TRBV15 with TRBJ1-2; D ambiguous. The starting material was peripheral blood, obtained before any cancer treatment. In DNA, the CDR3 is TGTGCCACCAGCAGAACCGAATTCTATGGCTACACCTTC. Translating gives CATSRTEFYGYTF.